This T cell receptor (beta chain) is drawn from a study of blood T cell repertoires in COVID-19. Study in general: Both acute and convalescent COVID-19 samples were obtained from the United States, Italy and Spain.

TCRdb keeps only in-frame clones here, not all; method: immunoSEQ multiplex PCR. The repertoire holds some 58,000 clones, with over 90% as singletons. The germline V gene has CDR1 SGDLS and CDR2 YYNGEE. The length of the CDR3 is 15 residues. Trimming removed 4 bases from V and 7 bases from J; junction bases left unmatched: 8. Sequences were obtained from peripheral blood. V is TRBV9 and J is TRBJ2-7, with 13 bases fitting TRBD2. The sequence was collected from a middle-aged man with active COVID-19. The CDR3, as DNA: TGTGCCAGCAGCCCGGGACTAGCGGGACCTCGGGAGCAGTACTTC. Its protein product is CASSPGLAGPREQYF. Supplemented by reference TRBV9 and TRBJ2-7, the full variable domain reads DSGVTQTPKHLITATGQRVTLRCSPRSGDLSVYWYQQSLDQGLQFLIQYYNGEERAKGNILERFSAQQFPDLHSELNLSSLELGDSALYFCASSPGLAGPREQYFGPGTRLTVT.